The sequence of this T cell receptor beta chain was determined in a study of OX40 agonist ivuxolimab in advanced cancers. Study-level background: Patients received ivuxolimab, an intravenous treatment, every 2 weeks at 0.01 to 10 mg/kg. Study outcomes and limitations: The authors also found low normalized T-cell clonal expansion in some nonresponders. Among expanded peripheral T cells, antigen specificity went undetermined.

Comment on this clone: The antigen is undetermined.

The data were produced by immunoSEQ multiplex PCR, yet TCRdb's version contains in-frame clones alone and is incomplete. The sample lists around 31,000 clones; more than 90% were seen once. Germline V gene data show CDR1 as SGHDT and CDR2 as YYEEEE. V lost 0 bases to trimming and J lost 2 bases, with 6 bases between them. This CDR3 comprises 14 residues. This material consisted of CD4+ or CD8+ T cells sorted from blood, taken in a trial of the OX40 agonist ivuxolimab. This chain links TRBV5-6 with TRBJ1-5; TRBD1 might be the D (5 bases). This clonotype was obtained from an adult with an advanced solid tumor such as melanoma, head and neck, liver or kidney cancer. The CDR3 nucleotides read TGTGCCAGCAGCTTGGGACAGCGCAATCAGCCCCAGCATTTT. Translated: CASSLGQRNQPQHF.